The 3 T cell receptor beta chains below all came from one sample that was sequenced in a study of cytomegalovirus exposure and HLA in healthy donors. TCRdb's table, derived via immunoSEQ multiplex PCR, lists solely in-frame clones and lacks some. The sample records more than 90,000 clones, roughly 82% being singletons. Material for sequencing was PBMCs. The receptors originated from a man in his late teens or twenties in good health and CMV-seronegative.

This clone was detected only once. The CDR3 reads CASVGQPNTEAFF. In DNA form, the CDR3 reads TGTGCCAGCGTAGGACAGCCGAACACTGAAGCTTTCTTT. This chain connects TRBV2 to TRBJ1-1, with a weak D call TRBD1 (6 bases). V was pared by 8 bases and J by 1 base, with 11 bases between. Germline V lookup: CDR1 SNHLY, CDR2 FYNNEI. CDR3 size: 13 residues.

A word on this clone: One end of the junction fails to match germline, which may point to a read error. The chain has TRBV18 and TRBJ2-5; D remains ambiguous. CDR3 size: 14 residues. Germline lookup yields CDR1 KGHSH and CDR2 LQKENI. CDR3 in amino acids: CASSPVVARETQYF. Written as DNA, the CDR3 is TGTGCCAGTTCACCGGTGGTGGCCCGAGAGACCCAGTACTTC.

This chain uses TRBV2 with TRBJ1-2, with 8 bases that match TRBD1. There are 13 residues in the CDR3. CDR1 is SNHLY and CDR2 is FYNNEI in the germline V gene. V shed 6 bases, J shed 3 bases, and the junction held 3 bases outside the gene matches. The CDR3 reads CASRVDRDYGYTF. Written as DNA, the CDR3 is TGTGCCAGCAGGGTGGACAGGGACTATGGCTACACCTTC.